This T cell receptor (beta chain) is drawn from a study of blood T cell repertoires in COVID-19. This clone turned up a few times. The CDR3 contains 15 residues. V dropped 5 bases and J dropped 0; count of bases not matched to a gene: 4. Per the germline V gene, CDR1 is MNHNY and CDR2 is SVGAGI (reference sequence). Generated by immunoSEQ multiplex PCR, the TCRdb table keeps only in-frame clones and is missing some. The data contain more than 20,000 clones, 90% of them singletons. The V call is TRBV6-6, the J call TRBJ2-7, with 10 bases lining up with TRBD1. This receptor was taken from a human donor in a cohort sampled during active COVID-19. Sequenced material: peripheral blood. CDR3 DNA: TGTGCCAGCAGTAAGTGGGACAGGGGCTCCTACGAGCAGTACTTC. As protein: CASSKWDRGSYEQYF.